This T cell receptor (beta chain) was captured by sequencing in a study of control samples from healthy donors and cancer patients. V gave up 2 bases and J gave up 3 bases; unmatched junction bases: 11. The CDR3 runs to 18 residues. Germline lookup yields CDR1 MNHEY and CDR2 SVGEGT. Produced via immunoSEQ multiplex PCR; TCRdb's table is partial and in-frame only. The table lists 90,000 to 100,000 clones, roughly 83% of them singletons. This clone has a single count. This chain uses TRBV6-2 or TRBV6-3 with TRBJ2-7; TRBD2 matches 12 bases. The TCR was taken from a woman aged 25 to 39 in good health. The sample taken for sequencing was blood. For the CDR3, the DNA is TGTGCCAGCAGTTACAATAAACCGAGACTAGCGGGGGTCTACGAGCAGTACTTC. This codes for CASSYNKPRLAGVYEQYF.